Below, 5 T cell receptor beta chains from the same sample are listed, as sequenced in a study of T cell responses to AZD1222 COVID-19 vaccine. Profiled with immunoSEQ multiplex PCR; TCRdb holds only in-frame clones, not every one. The sample has 90,000 to 120,000 clones; about 90% are singletons. Sequences were derived from peripheral blood, sampled 28 days after the second AZD1222 dose. These receptors all stem from an adult who received the AZD1222 COVID-19 vaccine.

The chain couples TRBV10-3 to TRBJ1-1, with 7 bases aligning to TRBD1. The germline CDR1 and CDR2 sequences are ENHRY and SYGVKD. Trimming at V came to 5 bases and at J to 0 bases, leaving 3 bases not matched to a gene. This CDR3 spans 14 amino acids. The CDR3 sequence is CAISTGQMNTEAFF. CDR3 sequence (DNA): TGTGCCATCAGTACGGGACAGATGAACACTGAAGCTTTCTTT.

CDR3 sequence: CASSKYEGLGFFPGYTF. DNA of the CDR3: TGTGCCAGCAGCAAATATGAGGGTTTGGGTTTTTTCCCTGGCTACACCTTC. V is TRBV27 and J is TRBJ1-2; D gene unclear. Between the trimmed V and J ends, which lost 6 bases and 7 bases, there was a span of 27 bases. The CDR3 sequence is 17 residues long. Germline V gene data show CDR1 as MNHEY and CDR2 as SMNVEV (reference sequence).

The DNA for the CDR3 is TGTGCCAGCAGTTACGGGCACTTGAACACTGAAGCTTTCTTT. Translation: CASSYGHLNTEAFF. The chain carries TRBV6-2 or TRBV6-3 and TRBJ1-1; no definite D call. This CDR3 is built from 14 residues. V dropped 2 bases and J dropped 0 bases, with 7 bases sitting between them. Germline loops: CDR1 MNHEY, CDR2 SVGEGT.

The rearrangement joins TRBV30 to TRBJ1-5; tentatively, D is TRBD1 (5 bases). Germline V gives CDR1 GTSNPN, CDR2 SVGIG (reference sequence). V was shortened by 1 base and J by 4 bases, with 11 bases between the two germline ends. This CDR3 spans 14 amino acids. The CDR3 nucleotides read TGTGCCTGGAGTGAAGGGGTGGGGAATCAGCCCCAGCATTTT. This codes for CAWSEGVGNQPQHF. The whole variable domain, filled in from reference TRBV30 and TRBJ1-5, reads SQTIHQWPATLVQPVGSPLSLECTVEGTSNPNLYWYRQAAGRGLQLLFYSVGIGQISSEVPQNLSASRPQDRQFILSSKKLLLSDSGFYLCAWSEGVGNQPQHFGDGTRLSIL.

The rearrangement links TRBV9 to TRBJ1-2, with D perhaps matching TRBD1 (5 bases). The CDR3 totals 12 residues. CDR1 and CDR2 from the germline V gene are SGDLS and YYNGEE. V was clipped by 3 bases and J by 10 bases, with 13 bases between them. CDR3 region: CASSAGTDHYTF. For the CDR3, the DNA is TGTGCCAGCAGCGCCGGGACGGACCACTACACCTTC. The full variable domain, its missing parts supplied by reference TRBV9 and TRBJ1-2, is DSGVTQTPKHLITATGQRVTLRCSPRSGDLSVYWYQQSLDQGLQFLIQYYNGEERAKGNILERFSAQQFPDLHSELNLSSLELGDSALYFCASSAGTDHYTFGSGTRLTVV.